The TCR beta chain described here comes from a study of vaccination and CD4 T cells after COVID-19. Of note for this clonotype: Antigen specificity is unknown.

This CDR3 has 12 residues. Germline lookup yields CDR1 ENHRY and CDR2 SYGVKD. With 2 bases removed from V and 10 bases from J, the gap between germline ends came to 10 bases. Cultured CD4+ T-cell DNA underwent Oncomine TCR Beta short-read sequencing. Investigators obtained genomic DNA by extraction from cultured CD4+ T cells. TCRdb used MiXCR to reprocess the PCR reads, holding one entry per CDR3 protein. The sample shows more than 10,000 distinct CDR3 sequences, approximately 61% of them seen only once. General observations from the study: Convalescent patients saw a median about 85% of their reactive clones show up only after vaccination. Clonotypes reactive to SARS-CoV-2 had a median that went up from 21 to 38, but not significantly.

The treatment: approximately nine-day PBMC culture with coronavirus spike peptide pools or control peptides (ViraFEST assay). ViraFEST sequenced TCRs after peptide-pool expansion of antigen-specific T cells. The starting material was CD4+ T cells from blood, cultured in vitro, obtained before SARS-CoV-2 vaccination. The source of this sequence is a human donor who had recovered from COVID-19. The chain uses TRBV10-3 and TRBJ2-3; D tentatively fits TRBD1 or TRBD2 (5 bases each). For the CDR3, the DNA is TGTGCCATCAGTGAGAGGCAGGGAGCGCAGTATTTT. It encodes CAISERQGAQYF.